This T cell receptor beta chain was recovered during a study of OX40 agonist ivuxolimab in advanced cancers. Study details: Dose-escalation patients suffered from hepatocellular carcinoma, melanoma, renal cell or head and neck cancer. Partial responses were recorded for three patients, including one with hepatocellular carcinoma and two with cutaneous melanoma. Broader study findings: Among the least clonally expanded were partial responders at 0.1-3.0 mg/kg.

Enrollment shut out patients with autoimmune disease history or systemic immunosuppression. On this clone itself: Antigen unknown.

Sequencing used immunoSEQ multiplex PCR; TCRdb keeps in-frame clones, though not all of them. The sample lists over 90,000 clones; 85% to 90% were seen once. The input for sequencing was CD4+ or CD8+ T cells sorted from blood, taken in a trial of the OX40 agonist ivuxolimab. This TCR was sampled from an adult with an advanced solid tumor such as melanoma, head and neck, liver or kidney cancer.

Here the CDR3 reads CASSPATGGSEGYTF. The CDR3 DNA sequence: TGCGCCAGCAGCCCCGCGACAGGGGGCTCGGAGGGCTACACCTTC. V and J are TRBV5-1 and TRBJ1-2; 10 nucleotides line up with TRBD1. Germline V gene data show CDR1 as SGHRS and CDR2 as YFSETQ. The CDR3 covers 15 residues. J was trimmed by 8 bases and V by 4 bases; bases with no gene match: 11.